This passage covers 19 T cell receptor beta chains from one sample sequenced in a study of blood T cell repertoires in COVID-19. Libraries were prepared by immunoSEQ multiplex PCR; TCRdb keeps only in-frame clonotypes and omits some of them. The sample carries roughly 350,000 clones, 70% to 90% recorded once. Sequencing was carried out using peripheral blood. These receptors were collected from a woman aged 45-65 years with active or convalescent COVID-19.

The chain joins TRBV30 to TRBJ1-2; 9 bases map to TRBD1. V trimming: 7 bases; J trimming: 4 bases; junction bases outside the gene matches: 4. Germline V CDR1 and CDR2: GTSNPN, SVGIG (reference sequence). The CDR3 is 12 amino acids. The CDR3 reads CASDRGSYGYTF. DNA for the CDR3: TGTGCCTCGGACAGGGGCAGCTATGGCTACACCTTC.

The genes are TRBV5-1 and TRBJ2-7; 7 bases align to TRBD1. Trimming cost V 6 bases and J 2 bases; bases outside gene matches: 5. CDR1 is SGHRS and CDR2 is YFSETQ in the germline V gene. This CDR3 contains 13 residues. The CDR3 reads CASTGTDPYEQYF. The CDR3 DNA follows: TGCGCCAGCACGGGGACAGACCCCTACGAGCAGTACTTC.

V gene TRBV4-1 combines with J gene TRBJ1-6, with TRBD1 matching over 7 bases. From germline, CDR1 is MGHRA and CDR2 YSYEKL. The CDR3 length is 15 residues. The J segment lost 9 bases and the V segment lost 0 bases, leaving 5 bases of the junction unmatched. The CDR3 sequence is CASSQDGQVGSPLHF. CDR3 nucleotides: TGCGCCAGCAGCCAAGACGGACAGGTGGGTTCACCCCTCCACTTT.

The J gene is TRBJ2-5, the V gene TRBV5-4, with 12 bases aligning to TRBD2. CDR3 length equals 17 residues. The germline V gene has CDR1 SGHNT and CDR2 YYREEE (reference sequence). With 3 bases clipped from V and 2 bases from J, the junction kept 8 bases outside the gene matches. The CDR3 DNA follows: TGTGCCAGCAGCTCCCGAGGAGGACTAGCGGGGCAAGAGACCCAGTACTTC. It translates to CASSSRGGLAGQETQYF.

V gene TRBV19 combines with J gene TRBJ1-3; 9 bases map to TRBD1. Germline values: CDR1 LNHDA, CDR2 SQIVND (reference sequence). The ends lost 7 bases at V and 10 bases at J; junction bases unmatched: 11. CDR3 length: 14 amino acids. CDR3 bases: TGTGCCAGTACCACTCGCGGGACAGGGAATACCATATATTTT. Protein: CASTTRGTGNTIYF.

This sequence joins TRBV11-3 and TRBJ2-7, with 11 bases matching TRBD2. Per germline, CDR1 SGHNT and CDR2 YENEEA. The CDR3 sequence is 16 residues long. J gave up 5 bases and V 4 bases, and 10 bases lay outside the gene matches. This CDR3 is CASSSLAGGPLDEQYF. In DNA form, the CDR3 reads TGTGCCAGCAGCTCCTTAGCGGGGGGGCCTTTGGACGAGCAGTACTTC.

In this sample, this clone turned up a few times. The chain recombines TRBV5-4 with TRBJ2-5, with a tentative D call TRBD1 (5 bases). V was clipped by 4 bases and J by 2 bases, with 9 bases between them. CDR3 length: 13 amino acids. Germline loops: CDR1 SGHNT, CDR2 YYREEE (reference sequence). The CDR3 here is CASSTDRQETQYF. Here the CDR3 DNA reads TGTGCCAGCAGCACAGACAGACAAGAGACCCAGTACTTC.

This chain links TRBV5-1 with TRBJ2-2; 10 nucleotides line up with TRBD2. This CDR3 has 18 residues. Unmatched junction bases numbered 10, after V lost 0 bases and J lost 5 bases. Germline lookup yields CDR1 SGHRS and CDR2 YFSETQ. CDR3 nucleotides: TGCGCCAGCAGCTTGGGAGTACTAGCGGGGCGTAGGACCGGGGAGCTGTTTTTT. Its translation is CASSLGVLAGRRTGELFF.

This rearrangement joins TRBV6-5 to TRBJ2-1; D gene ambiguous. The CDR3 has 13 amino acids. Germline V CDR1 and CDR2: MNHEY, SVGAGI. Trimming removed 0 bases from V and 7 bases from J, with 7 bases in between. For the CDR3, the DNA is TGTGCCAGCAGTTACTCGACTGAAAATGAGCAGTTCTTC. Protein product: CASSYSTENEQFF.

The chain couples TRBV7-2 to TRBJ2-2, with D tentatively TRBD2 (5 bases). V shed 1 base and J shed 5 bases, with 14 bases lying between them. The CDR3 covers 16 residues. The germline CDR1 and CDR2 sequences are SGHTA and FQGNSA. The CDR3 nucleotides are TGTGCCAGCAGCTTAGAACCCGGGATTACGACCGGGGAGCTGTTTTTT. The encoded protein is CASSLEPGITTGELFF.

The rearrangement links TRBV12-3 or TRBV12-4 to TRBJ1-2; 7 nucleotides match TRBD1. V lost 3 bases, J lost 6 bases, and 4 bases stayed unmatched. The CDR3 length is 13 residues. This CDR3 reads CASSFSGTDGYTF. CDR3 nucleotides: TGTGCCAGCAGTTTCTCCGGGACAGATGGCTACACCTTC.

The gene calls are TRBV18 and TRBJ2-7; 8 bases fit TRBD2. This CDR3 comprises 14 residues. The ends lost 4 bases at V and 0 bases at J; junction bases unmatched: 2. Germline V gives CDR1 KGHSH, CDR2 LQKENI. The CDR3 DNA is TGTGCCAGCTCACAAAGCGGGAGCTCCTACGAGCAGTACTTC. As protein: CASSQSGSSYEQYF.

This clone was seen only once. This chain connects TRBV19 to TRBJ1-1; 8 bases line up with TRBD1. CDR3 length: 13 amino acids. Germline V CDR1 and CDR2: LNHDA, SQIVND (reference sequence). V trimming: 6 bases; J trimming: 4 bases; junction bases outside the gene matches: 4. DNA for the CDR3: TGTGCCAGTAGAAAAACAGGGGGCACTGAAGCTTTCTTT. This translates into CASRKTGGTEAFF.

The table lists this clone with a count of one. The J gene is TRBJ1-5, the V gene TRBV28; D is ambiguous. The CDR3 loop spans 13 amino acids. V lost 3 bases, J lost 3 bases, and 6 bases lay in between. CDR1 and CDR2 (germline): MDHEN, SYDVKM. As DNA, the CDR3 is TGTGCCAGCAGTTTCGGGGTCAATCAGCCCCAGCATTTT. This gives the protein CASSFGVNQPQHF. Drawing the rest from reference TRBV28 and TRBJ1-5, the complete variable domain is DVKVTQSSRYLVKRTGEKVFLECVQDMDHENMFWYRQDPGLGLRLIYFSYDVKMKEKGDIPEGYSVSREKKERFSLILESASTNQTSMYLCASSFGVNQPQHFGDGTRLSIL.

This chain links TRBV5-6 with TRBJ1-4, with 7 bases matching TRBD1. The junction had 16 bases not matched to a gene; V was cut back by 4 bases and J by 10 bases. The germline V gene has CDR1 SGHDT and CDR2 YYEEEE. CDR3 size: 16 residues. The CDR3 here is CASSQERDRQARKLFF. The CDR3 DNA follows: TGTGCCAGCAGCCAAGAGAGGGACAGACAGGCGCGAAAACTGTTTTTT.

The chain combines TRBV9 with TRBJ2-2, with 10 nucleotides matching TRBD2. There are 17 residues in the CDR3. J gave up 6 bases and V 1 base, and 9 bases lay outside the gene matches. Germline lookup yields CDR1 SGDLS and CDR2 YYNGEE. Here the CDR3 DNA reads TGTGCCAGCAGCGTACCCCTAAGCGGGGGGGCCTCCGGGGAGCTGTTTTTT. It specifies CASSVPLSGGASGELFF.

This chain links TRBV30 with TRBJ2-7; perhaps TRBD1 as D (6 bases). This CDR3 is 14 amino acids long. Trimming removed 4 bases from V and 0 bases from J, with 13 bases in between. CDR1 and CDR2 from the germline V gene are GTSNPN and SVGIG (reference sequence). The CDR3 region has the DNA TGTGCCTGGACAAACAGGGAGAGCTCCTACGAGCAGTACTTC. Its translation is CAWTNRESSYEQYF.

V usage is TRBV11-2 and J usage is TRBJ2-3; a possible D gene is TRBD2 (5 bases). The V end was cut by 6 bases, the J end by 2 bases, with 15 bases between. Germline assignment: CDR1 SGHAT and CDR2 FQNNGV. This CDR3 spans 15 amino acids. The CDR3, as DNA: TGTGCCAGCAGGTTCCTAGCTCGGCCCACAGATACGCAGTATTTT. Its protein product is CASRFLARPTDTQYF.

V gene TRBV5-4 combines with J gene TRBJ2-1; no definite D call. V lost 4 bases and J lost 5, with 16 bases in between. Germline assignment: CDR1 SGHNT and CDR2 YYREEE (reference sequence). The CDR3 loop spans 15 amino acids. CDR3 sequence reads: CASSRTLGWDNEQFF. The CDR3 coding sequence is TGTGCCAGCAGCCGTACTCTAGGCTGGGACAATGAGCAGTTCTTC. Full variable domain (remainder filled in from reference TRBV5-4 and TRBJ2-1): ETGVTQSPTHLIKTRGQQVTLRCSSQSGHNTVSWYQQALGQGPQFIFQYYREEENGRGNFPPRFSGLQFPNYSSELNVNALELDDSALYLCASSRTLGWDNEQFFGPGTRLTVL.